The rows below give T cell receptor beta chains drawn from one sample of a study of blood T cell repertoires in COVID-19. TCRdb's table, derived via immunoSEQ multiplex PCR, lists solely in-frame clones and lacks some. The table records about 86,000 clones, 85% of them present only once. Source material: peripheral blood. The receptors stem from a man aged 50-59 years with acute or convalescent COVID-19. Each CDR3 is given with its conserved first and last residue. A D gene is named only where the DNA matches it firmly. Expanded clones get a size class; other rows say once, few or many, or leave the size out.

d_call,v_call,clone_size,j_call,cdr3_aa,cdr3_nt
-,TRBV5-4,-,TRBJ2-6,CASSLDRGGSGANVLTF,TGTGCCAGCAGCTTGGACAGGGGGGGCTCTGGGGCCAACGTCCTGACTTTC
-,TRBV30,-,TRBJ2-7,CARSTSPRGSYEQYF,TGTGCCCGGAGTACCTCTCCCCGGGGTTCCTACGAGCAGTACTTC
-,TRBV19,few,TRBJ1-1,CARGGEQAFF,TGTGCCAGAGGGGGGGAACAAGCTTTCTTT
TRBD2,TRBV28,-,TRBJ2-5,CATISGGSETQYF,TGTGCCACCATCTCGGGGGGGTCCGAGACCCAGTACTTC
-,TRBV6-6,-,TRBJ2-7,CASSSSDSLPEQYF,TGTGCCAGCAGCTCCTCTGACAGTCTTCCCGAGCAGTACTTC
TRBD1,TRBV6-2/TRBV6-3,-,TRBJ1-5,CASSLQGLSNQPQHF,TGTGCCAGCAGTTTACAGGGGCTTAGCAATCAGCCCCAGCATTTT
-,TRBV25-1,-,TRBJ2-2,CASSDPEGRGGGELFF,TGTGCCAGCAGTGACCCGGAGGGGCGGGGTGGTGGGGAGCTGTTTTTT
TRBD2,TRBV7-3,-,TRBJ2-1,CASSLSGGLAGNEQFF,TGTGCCAGCAGCTTATCAGGAGGACTAGCGGGAAATGAGCAGTTCTTC
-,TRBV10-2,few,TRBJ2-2,CASRDSANTGELFF,TGCGCCAGCAGGGACAGCGCGAACACCGGGGAGCTGTTTTTT
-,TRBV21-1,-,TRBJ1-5,CASRYRNQPQHF,TGTGCCAGCAGATACAGGAATCAGCCCCAGCATTTT
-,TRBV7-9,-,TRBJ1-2,CASSPSVYGYTF,TGTGCCAGCAGCCCCTCGGTGTATGGCTACACCTTC
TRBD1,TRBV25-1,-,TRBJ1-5,CASSESTDRGIQPQHF,TGTGCCAGCAGTGAATCGACCGACAGGGGAATCCAGCCCCAGCATTTT
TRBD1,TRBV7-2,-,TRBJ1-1,CASSSRDRGIPEAFF,TGTGCCAGCAGCTCGAGGGACAGGGGGATTCCTGAAGCTTTCTTT
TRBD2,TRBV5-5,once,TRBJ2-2,CASSSGLAGPGTGELFF,TGTGCCAGCAGCTCGGGACTAGCGGGGCCGGGCACCGGGGAGCTGTTTTTT
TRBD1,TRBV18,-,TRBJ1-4,CASSRTTGVEEKLFF,TGTGCCAGCTCACGGACGACAGGGGTTGAGGAAAAACTGTTTTTT
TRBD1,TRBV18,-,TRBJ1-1,CASSPLGGQGEGTEAFF,TGTGCCAGCTCACCCCTGGGGGGACAGGGGGAAGGCACTGAAGCTTTCTTT
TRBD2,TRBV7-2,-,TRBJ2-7,CASSPSPAGAGYEQYF,TGTGCCAGCAGCCCCTCCCCGGCGGGAGCTGGATACGAGCAGTACTTC
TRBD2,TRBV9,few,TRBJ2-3,CASSVASGGMADTQYF,TGTGCCAGCAGCGTAGCTAGCGGAGGAATGGCAGATACGCAGTATTTT
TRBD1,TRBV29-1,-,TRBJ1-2,CSAIPGQGSGYTF,TGCAGCGCCATTCCGGGACAGGGAAGCGGCTACACCTTC
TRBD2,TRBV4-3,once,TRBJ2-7,CASSQSLRGDWYEQYF,TGCGCCAGCAGCCAATCCCTCCGGGGGGACTGGTACGAGCAGTACTTC
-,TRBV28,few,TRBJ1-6,CASSVGLRSPLHF,TGTGCCAGCAGTGTCGGTTTGAGATCACCCCTCCACTTT
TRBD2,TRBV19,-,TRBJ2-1,CASTSSGGLYNEQFF,TGTGCCAGTACCTCTAGCGGGGGTCTGTACAATGAGCAGTTCTTC
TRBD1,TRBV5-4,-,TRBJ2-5,CASSLGTMGQGKSQETQYF,TGTGCCAGCAGCTTGGGCACGATGGGACAGGGGAAAAGCCAAGAGACCCAGTACTTC
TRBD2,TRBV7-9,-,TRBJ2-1,CASSLGTSGVKSNEQFF,TGTGCCAGCAGCTTGGGGACTAGCGGGGTCAAAAGCAATGAGCAGTTCTTC
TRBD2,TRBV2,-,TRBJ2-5,CASSALAGRQETQYF,TGTGCCAGCAGTGCCCTAGCGGGACGACAAGAGACCCAGTACTTC
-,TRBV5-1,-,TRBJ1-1,CASSLSPVNTEAFF,TGCGCCAGCAGCTTGAGTCCGGTGAACACTGAAGCTTTCTTT
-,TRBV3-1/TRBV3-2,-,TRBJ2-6,CASTEGTSGANVLTF,TGTGCCAGCACCGAAGGGACATCTGGGGCCAACGTCCTGACTTTC
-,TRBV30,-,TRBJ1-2,CAWMAGIGYGYTF,TGTGCCTGGATGGCAGGGATCGGCTATGGCTACACCTTC
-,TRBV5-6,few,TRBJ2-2,CASSLVGTGELFF,TGTGCCAGCAGCTTGGTCGGCACCGGGGAGCTGTTTTTT
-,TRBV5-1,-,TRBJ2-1,CASSPPFSGTGTNEQFF,TGCGCCAGCAGCCCCCCTTTTAGCGGGACAGGGACCAATGAGCAGTTCTTC
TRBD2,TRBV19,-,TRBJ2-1,CASSITSGAYNEQFF,TGTGCCAGTAGTATTACTAGCGGGGCATACAATGAGCAGTTCTTC
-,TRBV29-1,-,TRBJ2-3,CSARDRVLVAGSGTDTQYF,TGCAGCGCCCGGGACAGGGTCTTGGTAGCGGGAAGTGGCACAGATACGCAGTATTTT
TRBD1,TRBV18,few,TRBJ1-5,CASSNTTGWDQPQHF,TGTGCCAGCTCAAACACGACAGGGTGGGATCAGCCCCAGCATTTT
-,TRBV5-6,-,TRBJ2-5,CASSLGSVVKSQYF,TGTGCCAGCAGCTTGGGTAGCGTAGTAAAGTCCCAGTACTTC
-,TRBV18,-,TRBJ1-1,CASSQNDIGAEAFF,TGTGCCAGCTCACAAAACGACATAGGGGCTGAAGCTTTCTTT
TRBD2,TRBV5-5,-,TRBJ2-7,CASSLSGRASYEQYF,TGTGCCAGCAGCCTTAGCGGGAGGGCCTCCTACGAGCAGTACTTC
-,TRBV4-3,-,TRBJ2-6,CASSQVQGLSGANVLTF,TGCGCCAGCAGCCAAGTCCAGGGCCTCTCTGGGGCCAACGTCCTGACTTTC
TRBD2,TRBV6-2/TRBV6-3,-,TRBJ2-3,CASSTGLERALEYF,TGTGCCAGCAGCACGGGACTAGAAAGGGCGTTGGAGTATTTT
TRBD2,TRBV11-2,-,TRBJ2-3,CASSLGTSGWGDTQYF,TGTGCCAGCAGCTTAGGGACTAGCGGGTGGGGAGATACGCAGTATTTT
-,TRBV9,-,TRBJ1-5,CASSVGQANQPQHF,TGTGCCAGCAGCGTAGGGCAGGCCAATCAGCCCCAGCATTTT